This TCR beta chain stems from a study of blood T cell repertoires in COVID-19. Turning to the study itself: Samples taken during acute and convalescent COVID-19 were collected in the United States, Italy and Spain. Sample material is recorded as cDNA or gDNA derived from T cells, B-cell-depleted T cells, or PBMCs.

Germline V gives CDR1 SQVTM, CDR2 ANQGSEA. The CDR3 sequence is 16 residues long. V gave up 5 bases and J gave up 2 bases, with 21 bases separating them. As processed by the authors: Cell counts per sample came from amplifying reference gene primers. Here immunoSEQ multiplex PCR was the method, and the copy in TCRdb shows in-frame clones only, minus some. V, J and clone size were drawn from that table, and D and trimming were deduced from the DNA. The sample has around 100,000 clones, approximately 89% seen once; the top ten hold roughly 15%. This sequence joins TRBV29-1 and TRBJ1-2; D unclear. Material: peripheral blood. This TCR was sampled from a woman aged 80 or older in a cohort sampled during active COVID-19. The CDR3 DNA is TGCAGCGTTAACCGGGAACTCGGGAAGAACAACTATGGCTACACCTTC. Amino acid sequence: CSVNRELGKNNYGYTF.